This is a list of T cell receptor beta chains from one sample in a study of memory B cells and T cells in multiple sclerosis. Method: immunoSEQ multiplex PCR; TCRdb's copy keeps in-frame clones and lacks some. The table lists roughly 14,000 clones, more than 65% of them singletons, with about 2.5% in the top ten. Sequenced input: memory (CD45RO+) CD4+ T cells from blood. These receptor sequences come from a human donor with multiple sclerosis. The CDR3 runs from the conserved cysteine through the conserved F or W. Fields, in order: V gene, clone size, J gene, D gene, CDR3 protein, CDR3 DNA. The D gene is left open where the match is weak. The size field is filled for only some rows; it gives once, few, many or a size class.

v_call: TRBV7-6; clone_size: NA; j_call: TRBJ2-1; d_call: TRBD1; cdr3_aa: CASSFGQGDEQFF; cdr3_nt: TGTGCCAGCAGCTTTGGACAGGGGGATGAGCAGTTCTTC
v_call: TRBV30; clone_size: NA; j_call: TRBJ2-3; d_call: TRBD2; cdr3_aa: CAWLAGAGTDTQYF; cdr3_nt: TGTGCCTGGTTAGCGGGAGCGGGCACAGATACGCAGTATTTT
v_call: TRBV2; clone_size: NA; j_call: TRBJ1-6; d_call: NA; cdr3_aa: CASVKDRYNSPLHF; cdr3_nt: TGTGCCAGCGTTAAAGATCGGTATAATTCACCCCTCCACTTT
v_call: TRBV5-1; clone_size: NA; j_call: TRBJ2-3; d_call: NA; cdr3_aa: CASSLDSSDTQYF; cdr3_nt: TGCGCCAGCAGCTTGGACAGTTCAGATACGCAGTATTTT
v_call: TRBV4-1; clone_size: NA; j_call: TRBJ1-5; d_call: TRBD1; cdr3_aa: CASSQEGTGVGQPQHF; cdr3_nt: TGCGCCAGCAGCCAAGAGGGGACAGGGGTTGGTCAGCCCCAGCATTTT
v_call: TRBV19; clone_size: NA; j_call: TRBJ2-7; d_call: TRBD2; cdr3_aa: CASSRQGGSYEQYF; cdr3_nt: TGTGCCAGTAGTAGGCAGGGAGGGTCCTACGAGCAGTACTTC
v_call: TRBV6-6; clone_size: NA; j_call: TRBJ1-1; d_call: NA; cdr3_aa: CASSHAGLASNTEAFF; cdr3_nt: TGTGCCAGCAGCCACGCGGGGTTAGCTTCGAACACTGAAGCTTTCTTT
v_call: TRBV5-1; clone_size: few; j_call: TRBJ2-5; d_call: TRBD2; cdr3_aa: CASKNNGGLKETQYF; cdr3_nt: TGCGCCAGCAAGAATAACGGGGGACTAAAAGAGACCCAGTACTTC
v_call: TRBV30; clone_size: NA; j_call: TRBJ2-7; d_call: NA; cdr3_aa: CAWKREQYEQYF; cdr3_nt: TGTGCCTGGAAGAGGGAGCAGTACGAGCAGTACTTC
v_call: TRBV28; clone_size: few; j_call: TRBJ1-5; d_call: NA; cdr3_aa: CASLGGGLSNQPQHF; cdr3_nt: TGTGCCAGCCTCGGAGGAGGGCTTAGCAATCAGCCCCAGCATTTT
v_call: TRBV29-1; clone_size: NA; j_call: TRBJ1-2; d_call: TRBD1; cdr3_aa: CSVVGLGTEDYGYTF; cdr3_nt: TGCAGCGTTGTGGGTTTGGGGACAGAAGACTATGGCTACACCTTC